Shown below are 25 T cell receptor beta chains from a single sample sequenced in a study of cytomegalovirus exposure and HLA in healthy donors (dated by TCRdb to the late 2010s). Libraries came from the immunoSEQ multiplex PCR assay. For the multiplex PCR, a mixture combining 60 forward primers for TCR Vbeta segments and 13 reverse primers for TCR Jbeta segments was used. This immuneACCESS table, as held by TCRdb, lists in-frame sequences with V and J called but not all clones. Of the missing ones, under half trace to an unresolved V gene in checked studies; the others have no known cause. The sample contains 120,000 to 150,000 clones, 65% to 85% of them found a single time. The ten largest clonotypes hold about 4.1% of the sample. Sequenced material: PBMCs. These receptors all stem from a woman in her forties in good health and CMV-seropositive.

The chain couples TRBV18 to TRBJ2-5, with 12 bases aligning to TRBD1. CDR3 length equals 15 residues. CDR1 is KGHSH, CDR2 LQKENI, per germline. The junction had 4 bases not matched to a gene; V was cut back by 3 bases and J by 5 bases. The CDR3 protein is CASSPGQGAEETQYF. The DNA for the CDR3 is TGTGCCAGCTCACCGGGACAGGGGGCGGAGGAGACCCAGTACTTC.

The chain couples TRBV19 to TRBJ2-5; D perhaps matches TRBD2 (6 bases). Trimming pared 9 bases from V and 4 bases from J, leaving 15 bases between. There are 13 residues in the CDR3. The germline CDR1 and CDR2 sequences are LNHDA and SQIVND (reference sequence). The CDR3 is CASRSGSRETQYF. Written as DNA, the CDR3 is TGTGCCAGCAGATCCGGGAGTCGAGAGACCCAGTACTTC. The full variable domain, completed using reference TRBV19 and TRBJ2-5, is DGGITQSPKYLFRKEGQNVTLSCEQNLNHDAMYWYRQDPGQGLRLIYYSQIVNDFQKGDIAEGYSVSREKKESFPLTVTSAQKNPTAFYLCASRSGSRETQYFGPGTRLLVL.

The gene calls are TRBV6-1 and TRBJ2-7; unclear D gene. Looked up from germline, CDR1 is MNHNS and CDR2 is SASEGT. The CDR3 extends over 14 amino acids. Trimming stripped 1 base from V and 2 bases from J, with 9 bases between. The CDR3 loop is CASSEGSGAYEQYF. CDR3 bases: TGTGCCAGCAGTGAAGGGAGTGGCGCCTACGAGCAGTACTTC.

About this clone itself: One junction end disagrees with the germline gene, perhaps due to a read error. V gene TRBV6-1 combines with J gene TRBJ2-5; 9 positions match TRBD1. The germline V gene encodes CDR1 MNHNS and CDR2 SASEGT. The CDR3 spans 15 residues. In DNA, the CDR3 is TGTGCCAGCAGGGAAGGACAGGGGATACGAGAGACCCAGTACTTC. It yields the protein CASREGQGIRETQYF.

In its sample, this clone was seen a few times. The rearrangement uses TRBV29-1 and TRBJ1-2; D not certain. The ends were cut back, 0 bases at V and 3 bases at J, with 11 bases in the middle. The germline V gene has CDR1 SQVTM and CDR2 ANQGSEA. The CDR3 contains 14 residues. The DNA for the CDR3 is TGCAGCGTTGAAGATCAGGAAATGGACTATGGCTACACCTTC. Residues: CSVEDQEMDYGYTF.

This clone was counted a few times. The chain uses TRBV7-2 and TRBJ2-7, with 7 bases matching TRBD2. Germline trimming cut 1 base from V and 1 base from J; bases unmatched to any gene: 4. Germline V CDR1 and CDR2: SGHTA, FQGNSA. This CDR3 spans 15 amino acids. For the CDR3, the DNA is TGTGCCAGCAGCTTAGGAGGACTAGTGTCCTACGAGCAGTACTTC. This codes for CASSLGGLVSYEQYF.

The J gene is TRBJ1-2, the V gene TRBV28; 11 nucleotides line up with TRBD1. The ends lost 1 base at V and 8 bases at J; junction bases unmatched: 9. The CDR3 is 16 amino acids. In germline, CDR1 is MDHEN, CDR2 SYDVKM. The DNA for the CDR3 is TGTGCCAGCAGTTTATTTACCGGGACAGGGGGTAACGGCTACACCTTC. Its translation: CASSLFTGTGGNGYTF.

This rearrangement joins TRBV7-9 to TRBJ2-5; a weak D match, TRBD2 (8 bases). The germline gives CDR1 SEHNR, CDR2 FQNEAQ (reference sequence). This CDR3 is built from 15 residues. The V and J ends lost 5 bases and 9 bases respectively, with 22 bases between them. The CDR3 DNA sequence: TGTGCCAGCAGCGGTACGGACAGGTCCGGGGGGGCCCAGTACTTC. Translating it yields CASSGTDRSGGAQYF.

The sample holds a few counts of this clone. This chain uses TRBV10-3 with TRBJ1-1; D not resolved. Germline V CDR1 and CDR2: ENHRY, SYGVKD. V lost 9 bases and J 1 base, leaving 12 bases between the germline ends. The CDR3 is 13 residues long. This CDR3 reads CAIAVARNTEAFF. DNA of the CDR3: TGTGCCATTGCGGTCGCGCGGAACACTGAAGCTTTCTTT.

The CDR3 nucleotides read TGTGCCACCCAACACCGCCGGGGGGCCAAAGATGAAAACCAAGAGACCCAGTACTTC. This sequence encodes CATQHRRGAKDENQETQYF. The chain combines TRBV7-9 with TRBJ2-5; D might be TRBD2 (7 bases). Germline lookup yields CDR1 SEHNR and CDR2 FQNEAQ (reference sequence). Trimming pared 10 bases from V and 0 bases from J, leaving 30 bases between. This CDR3 has 19 residues.

The genes are TRBV11-2 and TRBJ2-7, with TRBD1 matching over 7 bases. The CDR3 length is 15 residues. Trimming removed 5 bases from V and 1 base from J; junction bases left unmatched: 8. The germline CDR1 and CDR2 sequences are SGHAT and FQNNGV. The CDR3 sequence is CASSRTGVGSYEQYF. CDR3 DNA: TGTGCCAGCAGCCGAACAGGGGTGGGGTCCTACGAGCAGTACTTC.

On this clone: This sample includes further DNA sequences coding for the same CDR3. The genes are TRBV7-6 and TRBJ2-7, with D possibly TRBD1 on 6 matching bases. The CDR3 runs to 12 residues. CDR1 SGHVS and CDR2 FNYEAQ come from the germline V gene. V was trimmed by 5 bases and J by 6 bases, leaving 11 bases between them. Here the CDR3 DNA reads TGTGCCAGCAGCCCTGGACAGACCGAGCAGTACTTC. Its protein product is CASSPGQTEQYF.

The chain uses TRBV5-1 and TRBJ1-2; 7 bases align to TRBD1. Germline CDR1 is SGHRS and CDR2 is YFSETQ. With 4 bases clipped from V and 0 bases from J, the junction kept 3 bases outside the gene matches. The CDR3 sequence is 14 residues long. CDR3 protein: CASSVQGTNYGYTF. The CDR3 DNA reads TGCGCCAGCAGCGTACAGGGGACTAACTATGGCTACACCTTC.

The rearrangement links TRBV9 to TRBJ2-7, with 7 bases lining up with TRBD1. CDR1 and CDR2 from the germline V gene are SGDLS and YYNGEE. The CDR3 has 15 amino acids. V lost 0 bases, J lost 3 bases, and 6 bases stayed unmatched. This chain's CDR3 is CASSVAQGTDYEQYF. The CDR3 DNA reads TGTGCCAGCAGCGTAGCACAGGGGACGGACTACGAGCAGTACTTC.

The chain combines TRBV4-3 with TRBJ1-2; TRBD1 aligns across 9 bases. The ends lost 0 bases at V and 7 bases at J; junction bases unmatched: 9. Germline CDR1 reads LGHNA; CDR2 reads YSLEER. The CDR3 is 16 amino acids. The CDR3 loop reads CASSQDRTGVVSGYTF. The CDR3 DNA reads TGCGCCAGCAGCCAAGATCGGACAGGGGTGGTGAGTGGCTACACCTTC.

Concerning this clone: The sample carries other DNA sequences with the same CDR3. CDR3 nucleotide sequence: TGTGCCAGCTCACCACTTTCAGGAAACACCATATATTTT. It specifies CASSPLSGNTIYF. V and J are TRBV18 and TRBJ1-3; D is unresolved. The CDR3 runs to 13 residues. Trimming cost V 1 base and J 4 bases, with 5 bases left between them. CDR1 KGHSH and CDR2 LQKENI come from the germline V gene.

The gene calls are TRBV28 and TRBJ2-3; TRBD1 might be the D (7 bases). Germline values: CDR1 MDHEN, CDR2 SYDVKM. The V end lost 2 bases, the J end lost 6 bases, and 12 bases lay between the germline ends. The CDR3 length is 14 residues. As DNA, the CDR3 is TGTGCCAGCAGTTTACAGGGGGGATGGGATACGCAGTATTTT. It encodes CASSLQGGWDTQYF.

The chain employs TRBV6-5 and TRBJ2-5; TRBD2 might be the D (6 bases). With the DNA end fitting TRBJ2-7 better, the J assignment may be wrong. Looked up from germline, CDR1 is MNHEY and CDR2 is SVGAGI. This CDR3 spans 14 amino acids. The CDR3 nucleotides read TGTGCCAGCAGTTACTCTGGAGGGAACTACGAGCAGTACTTC. It codes for CASSYSGGNYEQYF.

The chain combines TRBV28 with TRBJ2-5; TRBD1 might be the D (5 bases). The J call may be mistaken, given a closer DNA end match to TRBJ2-7. CDR3 length equals 18 residues. Germline V gene data show CDR1 as MDHEN and CDR2 as SYDVKM. CDR3 region: CASSLLIKTKGNSNEQYF. DNA for the CDR3: TGTGCCAGCAGTTTACTCATAAAGACGAAGGGGAATTCCAACGAGCAGTACTTC.

This clone occurred once. V gene TRBV7-6 combines with J gene TRBJ2-3, with a possible D match to TRBD2 (6 bases). The germline V and J ends were trimmed by 1 base and 3 bases, with 8 bases remaining between them. Germline V gene lookup returns CDR1 SGHVS and CDR2 FNYEAQ. The CDR3 has 14 residues. In nucleotides, the CDR3 is TGTGCCAGCAGCTTAGACGGGACTACAGATACGCAGTATTTT. Its translation: CASSLDGTTDTQYF.

This clone was detected ten times or more. The rearrangement joins TRBV9 to TRBJ1-1; the D gene is possibly TRBD1 (6 bases). The CDR3 length is 15 residues. Trimming cost V 4 bases and J 4 bases, with 17 bases left between them. The germline gives CDR1 SGDLS, CDR2 YYNGEE. For the CDR3, the DNA is TGTGCCAGCAGCTTGCGACCAGGGGTCGGCACTGAAGCTTTCTTT. Amino acid sequence: CASSLRPGVGTEAFF.

The rearrangement uses TRBV2 and TRBJ2-7; no definite D call. The germline V gene has CDR1 SNHLY and CDR2 FYNNEI. The V end lost 2 bases, the J end lost 9 bases, and 8 bases lay between the germline ends. CDR3 size: 11 residues. The CDR3 sequence: CASSEFYRQYF. CDR3 nucleotide sequence: TGTGCCAGCAGTGAATTCTATCGGCAGTACTTC.

The chain is built from TRBV18 and TRBJ2-3; D remains unclear. Trimming took off 3 bases at V and 1 base at J, with 8 bases between the two ends. In germline, CDR1 is KGHSH, CDR2 LQKENI. The CDR3 extends over 14 amino acids. DNA for the CDR3: TGTGCCAGCTCACCGGCCACCCGCACAGATACGCAGTATTTT. The encoded protein is CASSPATRTDTQYF.

V and J are TRBV10-3 and TRBJ1-2; D is unresolved. The CDR3 has 13 amino acids. The V end was cut by 2 bases, the J end by 7 bases, with 11 bases between. The germline gives CDR1 ENHRY, CDR2 SYGVKD. The CDR3 nucleotides read TGTGCCATCAGTGAGAATCGAGGGTCTGGCTACACCTTC. Its translation is CAISENRGSGYTF.

This clone was seen a handful of times. The chain combines TRBV27 with TRBJ1-2; 9 bases line up with TRBD1. Trimming cost V 2 bases and J 4 bases; bases outside gene matches: 5. The germline CDR1 and CDR2 sequences are MNHEY and SMNVEV (reference sequence). This CDR3 has 15 amino acids. The chain's CDR3 is CASSLMGTGSYGYTF. CDR3 nucleotides: TGTGCCAGCAGTTTAATGGGGACAGGGAGCTATGGCTACACCTTC.